One sample yielded the 3 T cell receptor beta chains listed below, sequenced in a study of OX40 agonist ivuxolimab in advanced cancers. Using immunoSEQ multiplex PCR, the repertoire was profiled, and TCRdb retains in-frame clones only, with some absent. The table shows 73,000 or so clones, with approximately 86% occurring only once. The starting material was CD4+ or CD8+ T cells sorted from blood, obtained in a trial of the OX40 agonist ivuxolimab. These receptors all come from an adult with an advanced solid tumor such as melanoma, head and neck, liver or kidney cancer.

The chain couples TRBV15 to TRBJ2-3; 12 nucleotides align to TRBD1. V lost 8 bases to trimming and J lost 3 bases; unmatched junction nucleotides: 12. The CDR3 runs 17 residues. Germline-derived CDR1 and CDR2 are LNHNV and YYDKDF (reference sequence). CDR3 sequence: CATQRSRDRGLTDTQYF. In nucleotides, the CDR3 is TGTGCCACCCAGCGATCCCGGGACAGGGGGCTTACAGATACGCAGTATTTT.

The genes are TRBV11-3 and TRBJ1-4; no firm D call. The ends were cut back, 4 bases at V and 0 bases at J, with 9 bases in the middle. Germline assignment: CDR1 SGHNT and CDR2 YENEEA. This CDR3 spans 15 amino acids. As DNA, the CDR3 is TGTGCCAGCAGCTCCCCCTTTGCAACTAATGAAAAACTGTTTTTT. This gives the protein CASSSPFATNEKLFF.

In its sample, this clone was seen once. This rearrangement joins TRBV9 to TRBJ1-2, with 7 bases that match TRBD1. Germline CDR1 reads SGDLS; CDR2 reads YYNGEE. CDR3 length: 13 amino acids. V gave up 0 bases and J gave up 4 bases; unmatched junction bases: 0. DNA of the CDR3: TGTGCCAGCAGCGTAGGGGACAGCTATGGCTACACCTTC. It translates to CASSVGDSYGYTF.